The 3 T cell receptor beta chains below come from one sample, sequenced in a study of T cell repertoires in cytomegalovirus infection. TCRdb redid the calling of the reads with MiXCR, one entry per CDR3 protein. The data show a few hundred thousand distinct CDR3 sequences, over 7.5% seen once. Sequenced: PBMCs. These receptors were obtained from a human donor in good health (CMV status not recorded). Some clones in this sample may be carry-over from other donors' samples.

Many counts were recorded for this clonotype. The V call is TRBV7-2, the J call TRBJ2-5; no definite D call. The CDR3 has 15 residues. Trimming took 4 bases from V and 1 from J, leaving 13 bases between them. CDR1 and CDR2 (germline): SGHTA, FQGNSA. CDR3 protein: CASSSGIPFQETQYF. CDR3 DNA: TGTGCCAGCAGCTCAGGCATCCCCTTCCAAGAGACCCAGTACTTC. The variable domain in full, with the rest retrieved from reference TRBV7-2 and TRBJ2-5, is GAGVSQSPSNKVTEKGKDVELRCDPISGHTALYWYRQSLGQGLEFLIYFQGNSAPDKSGLPSDRFSAERTGGSVSTLTIQRTQQEDSAVYLCASSSGIPFQETQYFGPGTRLLVL.

This clonotype was detected ten times or more. The chain recombines TRBV20-1 with TRBJ1-1; perhaps TRBD1 as D (6 bases). The V end was cut by 3 bases, the J end by 3 bases, with 17 bases between. Per germline, CDR1 DFQATT and CDR2 SNEGSKA (reference sequence). This CDR3 is 15 amino acids long. CDR3 amino acids: CSASRPGARDTEAFF. As DNA, the CDR3 is TGCAGTGCTAGCCGCCCGGGGGCGAGAGACACTGAAGCTTTCTTT.

This clonotype was seen only a few times. This sequence joins TRBV6-2 or TRBV6-3 and TRBJ2-1; possible D gene TRBD1, 5 bases. The CDR3 has 11 residues. Germline V CDR1 and CDR2: MNHEY, SVGEGT. Deletions cut 5 bases from V and 9 bases from J, with 8 bases between. The CDR3 sequence is CASSQGFEQFF. In DNA form, the CDR3 reads TGTGCCAGCAGTCAGGGTTTTGAGCAGTTCTTC.